A single sample gave rise to the 11 T cell receptor beta chains below, sequenced in a study of T cells in Graves' hyperthyroidism and ophthalmopathy. Amplification of TCR beta CDR3 regions was performed using RNA transcripts as template. HTBI primers drove first-round RT-PCR of the TCR CDR3. MiXCR was run by TCRdb on the multiplex PCR reads, yielding one entry per CDR3 protein. The table has approximately 740,000 distinct CDR3 sequences, 12% to 15% seen once; the top ten hold about a tenth. The sequenced sample was blood. These receptors originate from a woman between 18 and 29 years old with Graves' hyperthyroidism.

This clonotype has a count of ten or more. The rearrangement links TRBV2 to TRBJ2-1; TRBD1 matches 8 bases. V lost 6 bases and J lost 10; bases outside the gene matches: 8. This CDR3 is built from 13 residues. Germline V gives CDR1 SNHLY, CDR2 FYNNEI. The CDR3 DNA is TGTGCCAGCAGGAAGACAGGGGTCGGCGAGCAGTTCTTC. This codes for CASRKTGVGEQFF.

With regard to this clonotype: Possible read error: a much larger clone is one base away. The chain links TRBV20-1 to TRBJ2-3; D is perhaps TRBD1 (6 bases). V shed 2 bases and J shed 10 bases, with 16 bases lying between them. The length of the CDR3 is 13 residues. Germline V CDR1 and CDR2: DFQATT, SNEGSKA (reference sequence). The CDR3 sequence: CSARLQGWTSQYF. CDR3 DNA: TGCAGTGCTAGATTACAGGGATGGACGTCGCAGTATTTT.

This clonotype has a count of ten or more. The chain couples TRBV20-1 to TRBJ2-7; TRBD1 aligns across 10 bases. The junction had 8 bases not matched to a gene; V was cut back by 2 bases and J by 7 bases. The CDR3 runs to 14 residues. Germline V lookup: CDR1 DFQATT, CDR2 SNEGSKA (reference sequence). The CDR3 protein is CSARPGTGAFEQYF. In DNA, the CDR3 is TGCAGTGCTAGACCCGGGACAGGGGCGTTTGAGCAGTACTTC.

The CDR3 coding sequence is TGTGCCTGGGACAGGGTTTCCTATGGCTACACCTTC. This translates into CAWDRVSYGYTF. The chain is built from TRBV30 and TRBJ1-2, with 7 bases matching TRBD1. The CDR3 is 12 residues long. J gave up 4 bases and V 5 bases, and 4 bases lay outside the gene matches. CDR1 and CDR2 from the germline V gene are GTSNPN and SVGIG (reference sequence).

V and J are TRBV30 and TRBJ1-3; D gene uncertain. Germline V CDR1 and CDR2: GTSNPN, SVGIG (reference sequence). The CDR3 totals 11 residues. V was cut by 3 bases and J by 7 bases, with 7 bases left in between. The CDR3 DNA follows: TGTGCCTGGAGAGGAGGGAACACCATATATTTT. Translated: CAWRGGNTIYF.

This rearrangement joins TRBV5-1 to TRBJ1-2; 8 bases agree with TRBD1. The CDR3 is 13 amino acids. Germline values: CDR1 SGHRS, CDR2 YFSETQ. V trimming: 3 bases; J trimming: 6 bases; junction bases outside the gene matches: 4. The DNA of the CDR3 is TGCGCCAGCAGCTCGGGACAGGAGGATGGCTACACCTTC. Encoded protein: CASSSGQEDGYTF.

This clonotype turned up a few times. V usage is TRBV6-1 and J usage is TRBJ2-2; 10 bases align to TRBD1. In germline, CDR1 is MNHNS, CDR2 SASEGT. The V segment lost 7 bases and the J segment 4 bases; nucleotides outside the gene matches: 24. CDR3 length: 21 residues. CDR3 in DNA: TGTGCCAGCATCCCACTCGCAATATCGGACAGGGGGGGATTCTCCACCGGGGAGCTGTTTTTT. This encodes CASIPLAISDRGGFSTGELFF.

This clonotype was observed many times. The V call is TRBV20-1, the J call TRBJ2-3; 11 bases align to TRBD2. The CDR3 covers 15 residues. Germline CDR1 and CDR2: DFQATT and SNEGSKA (reference sequence). V lost 3 bases to trimming and J lost 2 bases; unmatched junction nucleotides: 4. The CDR3 loop reads CSASPSGRPTDTQYF. The DNA for the CDR3 is TGCAGTGCTAGCCCTAGCGGGAGGCCCACAGATACGCAGTATTTT.

This chain connects TRBV15 to TRBJ2-1, with TRBD2 matching over 11 bases. This CDR3 has 17 residues. Germline assignment: CDR1 LNHNV and CDR2 YYDKDF (reference sequence). J lost 4 bases, V lost 1 base, and 6 bases had no gene match. CDR3 region: CATSRVAGGPLYNEQFF. Here the CDR3 DNA reads TGTGCCACCAGCAGAGTAGCGGGAGGGCCCCTTTACAATGAGCAGTTCTTC. Filled out from reference TRBV15 and TRBJ2-1, the complete variable domain reads DAMVIQNPRYQVTQFGKPVTLSCSQTLNHNVMYWYQQKSSQAPKLLFHYYDKDFNNEADTPDNFQSRRPNTSFCFLDIRSPGLGDTAMYLCATSRVAGGPLYNEQFFGPGTRLTVL.

Only a few counts were recorded for this clonotype. The rearrangement uses TRBV25-1 and TRBJ1-1, with D tentatively TRBD1 (5 bases). The V gene's germline CDR1 is MGHDK and CDR2 SYGVNS. Trimming took off 9 bases at V and 2 bases at J, with 25 bases between the two ends. The CDR3 runs 17 residues. The CDR3 sequence: CARRGLLSHRKNTEAFF. As DNA, the CDR3 is TGTGCCAGACGGGGACTTTTATCCCACCGAAAAAACACTGAAGCTTTCTTT. The full variable domain, completed using reference TRBV25-1 and TRBJ1-1, is EADIYQTPRYLVIGTGKKITLECSQTMGHDKMYWYQQDPGMELHLIHYSYGVNSTEKGDLSSESTVSRIRTEHFPLTLESARPSHTSQYLCARRGLLSHRKNTEAFFGQGTRLTVV.

The rearrangement joins TRBV29-1 to TRBJ1-1; 8 positions match TRBD1. The CDR3 runs to 13 residues. Trimming took 4 bases from V and 3 from J; bases not matched to a gene: 4. Per germline, CDR1 SQVTM and CDR2 ANQGSEA. CDR3 in DNA: TGCAGCGTTGCCGGACAGGGCTACACTGAAGCTTTCTTT. Encoded protein: CSVAGQGYTEAFF.